This TCR beta chain was observed in a study of T cells after yellow fever vaccination. TCRdb itself ran the 5' RACE reads through MiXCR, one entry per CDR3 protein. The profile shows around 590,000 distinct CDR3 sequences, roughly an eighth of them singletons. V lost 7 bases, J lost 9 bases, and 7 bases lay in between. The CDR3 sequence is 10 residues long. The chain recombines TRBV12-3 or TRBV12-4 with TRBJ2-1; D is undetermined. Sequenced material: PBMCs, taken on the day of the yellow fever booster vaccination. This TCR was sampled from a man under 40 who received the YFV17D yellow fever vaccine. This chain's CDR3 is CASMGGEQFF. The CDR3 nucleotides read TGTGCCAGCATGGGTGGTGAGCAGTTCTTC.